Listed below are T cell receptor beta chains from one sample, sequenced in a study of blood T cell repertoires in COVID-19. Only in-frame clones appear in the TCRdb table, and some are missing; sequencing was by immunoSEQ multiplex PCR. The sample yields 150,000 or so clones, around 81% seen once. What was sequenced was peripheral blood. The receptors stem from a man between 60 and 70 years old with active or convalescent COVID-19. CDR3s include the opening cysteine and the closing phenylalanine or tryptophan. The D gene is left open where the match is weak. Rows may omit the clone size; those that give it use once, few, many or a size class.

clone_size: -
j_call: TRBJ1-4
d_call: TRBD1
v_call: TRBV4-1
cdr3_nt: TGCGCCAGCAGCGTTGTGAGGACAGGGGGTACCACTAATGAAAAACTGTTTTTT
cdr3_aa: CASSVVRTGGTTNEKLFF

clone_size: -
j_call: TRBJ2-7
d_call: TRBD2
v_call: TRBV6-5
cdr3_nt: TGTGCCAGCAGTTTGACTAGCGGGAGGATAACCTACGAGCAGTACTTC
cdr3_aa: CASSLTSGRITYEQYF

clone_size: -
j_call: TRBJ2-4
d_call: -
v_call: TRBV2
cdr3_nt: TGTGCCAGCAGTGAAGGGCTGGGGAGGCCCAAAAACATTCAGTACTTC
cdr3_aa: CASSEGLGRPKNIQYF

clone_size: -
j_call: TRBJ1-2
d_call: -
v_call: TRBV10-1
cdr3_nt: TGCGCCAGCAGTGACGGGGTCAGAAGTAGCTACACCTTC
cdr3_aa: CASSDGVRSSYTF

clone_size: -
j_call: TRBJ2-6
d_call: TRBD2
v_call: TRBV3-1/TRBV3-2
cdr3_nt: TGTGCCAGCAGCAAAGACGTCGGGGGGGCCATTGGGGCCAACGTCCTGACTTTC
cdr3_aa: CASSKDVGGAIGANVLTF

clone_size: -
j_call: TRBJ1-2
d_call: TRBD1
v_call: TRBV5-5
cdr3_nt: TGTGCCAGCAGCTTGGGTCCCGACAGGGGTTCCTATGGCTACACCTTC
cdr3_aa: CASSLGPDRGSYGYTF

clone_size: -
j_call: TRBJ2-1
d_call: -
v_call: TRBV21-1
cdr3_nt: TGTGCCAGCAGCACTGGGGGTGAGGGGGCGGCTTACAATGAGCAGTTCTTC
cdr3_aa: CASSTGGEGAAYNEQFF

clone_size: -
j_call: TRBJ1-5
d_call: TRBD1
v_call: TRBV28
cdr3_nt: TGTGCCAGCAGTCCCGGGACAGGGGTCAGGCAGCCCCAGCATTTT
cdr3_aa: CASSPGTGVRQPQHF

clone_size: -
j_call: TRBJ2-7
d_call: TRBD1
v_call: TRBV6-5
cdr3_nt: TGTGCCAGCAGAGTCGGACAGGGGGCCGCATACGAGCAGTACTTC
cdr3_aa: CASRVGQGAAYEQYF

clone_size: few
j_call: TRBJ2-7
d_call: -
v_call: TRBV13
cdr3_nt: TGTGCCAGCAGCTATTGGGACACCTACGAGCAGTACTTC
cdr3_aa: CASSYWDTYEQYF

clone_size: -
j_call: TRBJ1-2
d_call: -
v_call: TRBV28
cdr3_nt: TGTGCCAGCAGACCTCCGGGGGGTTACTATGGCTACACCTTC
cdr3_aa: CASRPPGGYYGYTF

clone_size: -
j_call: TRBJ1-1
d_call: -
v_call: TRBV21-1
cdr3_nt: TGTGCCAGCAGCATCCGGGTCGACACTGAAGCTTTCTTT
cdr3_aa: CASSIRVDTEAFF

clone_size: -
j_call: TRBJ1-2
d_call: -
v_call: TRBV7-9
cdr3_nt: TGTGCCAGCAGCTGGGCCCGAGCTAACTATGGCTACACCTTC
cdr3_aa: CASSWARANYGYTF

clone_size: few
j_call: TRBJ2-2
d_call: -
v_call: TRBV29-1
cdr3_nt: TGCAGCGTTGAAGACATCAGGAACACCGGGGAGCTGTTTTTT
cdr3_aa: CSVEDIRNTGELFF

clone_size: -
j_call: TRBJ1-5
d_call: -
v_call: TRBV19
cdr3_nt: TGTGCCAGTAGTCCCAGGGGTGGGGATCAGCCCCAGCATTTT
cdr3_aa: CASSPRGGDQPQHF

clone_size: -
j_call: TRBJ2-3
d_call: -
v_call: TRBV24-1
cdr3_nt: TGTGCCACCGGACCAGGGGAAGATACGCAGTATTTT
cdr3_aa: CATGPGEDTQYF

clone_size: -
j_call: TRBJ1-1
d_call: TRBD1
v_call: TRBV3-1/TRBV3-2
cdr3_nt: TGTGCCAGCGGGGGCGACAGGGGGAACACTGAAGCTTTCTTT
cdr3_aa: CASGGDRGNTEAFF

clone_size: -
j_call: TRBJ1-4
d_call: TRBD1
v_call: TRBV7-9
cdr3_nt: TGTGCCAGCAGCCCGAGATTGACAGGGTTAAATGAAAAACTGTTTTTT
cdr3_aa: CASSPRLTGLNEKLFF

clone_size: -
j_call: TRBJ2-5
d_call: TRBD1
v_call: TRBV19
cdr3_nt: TGTGCCAGTAGTATAGGGACGACAGGGCAAGAGACCCAGTACTTC
cdr3_aa: CASSIGTTGQETQYF

clone_size: -
j_call: TRBJ1-2
d_call: TRBD1
v_call: TRBV6-4
cdr3_nt: TGTGCCAGCAGGGACACCGGGACAGGGGGCTATGGCTACACCTTC
cdr3_aa: CASRDTGTGGYGYTF

clone_size: -
j_call: TRBJ1-6
d_call: TRBD1
v_call: TRBV9
cdr3_nt: TGTGCCAGCAGCGTAGAGGGGACAGCTAATTCACCCCTCCACTTT
cdr3_aa: CASSVEGTANSPLHF

clone_size: -
j_call: TRBJ2-1
d_call: TRBD2
v_call: TRBV5-1
cdr3_nt: TGCGCCAGCCGTGGACTAGCCCTGGGGAATGAGCAGTTCTTC
cdr3_aa: CASRGLALGNEQFF

clone_size: once
j_call: TRBJ2-7
d_call: TRBD2
v_call: TRBV6-2/TRBV6-3
cdr3_nt: TGTGCCAGCAGTTACTCGATTCGTGCAGCGGGGCCCATCGAGCAGTACTTC
cdr3_aa: CASSYSIRAAGPIEQYF

clone_size: -
j_call: TRBJ2-7
d_call: -
v_call: TRBV19
cdr3_nt: TGTGCCAGTAGTATAGGGCAGGGGTCCTCCTACGAGCAGTACTTC
cdr3_aa: CASSIGQGSSYEQYF

clone_size: -
j_call: TRBJ2-7
d_call: TRBD2
v_call: TRBV4-2
cdr3_nt: TGTGCCAGCAGCCAGGCCCTAGCGGGGGGGAGCTCCTACGAGCAGTACTTC
cdr3_aa: CASSQALAGGSSYEQYF

clone_size: -
j_call: TRBJ2-7
d_call: TRBD1
v_call: TRBV5-1
cdr3_nt: TGCGCCAGCAGCTTCGGATTGGGACAGCCGATTTCCGCCTACGAGCAGTACTTC
cdr3_aa: CASSFGLGQPISAYEQYF

clone_size: -
j_call: TRBJ2-5
d_call: TRBD1
v_call: TRBV7-7
cdr3_nt: TGTGCCAGCAGCAAGGGGGCAGGGCAAGAGACCCAGTACTTC
cdr3_aa: CASSKGAGQETQYF

clone_size: few
j_call: TRBJ1-4
d_call: TRBD1
v_call: TRBV5-1
cdr3_nt: TGCGCCAGCAGGCCCGGGACAGGGAGGGAAAAACTGTTTTTT
cdr3_aa: CASRPGTGREKLFF

clone_size: -
j_call: TRBJ1-5
d_call: TRBD1
v_call: TRBV19
cdr3_nt: TGTGCCAGTGGGGACAGGAACAATCAGCCCCAGCATTTT
cdr3_aa: CASGDRNNQPQHF

clone_size: -
j_call: TRBJ2-2
d_call: -
v_call: TRBV3-1/TRBV3-2
cdr3_nt: TGTGCCAGCAGCCGAGGGACTTTCGCGAACACCGGGGAGCTGTTTTTT
cdr3_aa: CASSRGTFANTGELFF

clone_size: -
j_call: TRBJ1-1
d_call: TRBD1
v_call: TRBV5-1
cdr3_nt: TGCGCCAGCAGCTTGGCCGGGACAGGGGGCTTGAACACTGAAGCTTTCTTT
cdr3_aa: CASSLAGTGGLNTEAFF

clone_size: -
j_call: TRBJ2-2
d_call: TRBD1
v_call: TRBV5-1
cdr3_nt: TGCGCCAGCAGCCCAGACAGGGGCGACACCGGGGAGCTGTTTTTT
cdr3_aa: CASSPDRGDTGELFF

clone_size: few
j_call: TRBJ1-4
d_call: -
v_call: TRBV5-1
cdr3_nt: TGCGCCAGCAGCTTTCAGGGTATACCTAATGAAAAACTGTTTTTT
cdr3_aa: CASSFQGIPNEKLFF

clone_size: -
j_call: TRBJ1-2
d_call: TRBD1
v_call: TRBV3-1/TRBV3-2
cdr3_nt: TGTGCCAGCAGCCCCCGGGACAGGGGGCTTAGATATGGCTACACCTTC
cdr3_aa: CASSPRDRGLRYGYTF

clone_size: -
j_call: TRBJ2-1
d_call: TRBD2
v_call: TRBV29-1
cdr3_nt: TGCAGCCTGGGGACTAGCGGGAGGGGGCCTGAGCAGTTCTTC
cdr3_aa: CSLGTSGRGPEQFF

clone_size: -
j_call: TRBJ2-1
d_call: TRBD2
v_call: TRBV18
cdr3_nt: TGTGCCAGCTCACCACCAGCTAGCGGTAGCTCCTACAATGAGCAGTTCTTC
cdr3_aa: CASSPPASGSSYNEQFF

clone_size: -
j_call: TRBJ1-1
d_call: -
v_call: TRBV7-2
cdr3_nt: TGTGCCAGCAGCCGACCGGACATCCGAGAAGCTTTCTTT
cdr3_aa: CASSRPDIREAFF

clone_size: -
j_call: TRBJ2-5
d_call: -
v_call: TRBV5-6
cdr3_nt: TGTGCCAGCAGCTTGTTACAGACCCCCCAAGAGACCCAGTACTTC
cdr3_aa: CASSLLQTPQETQYF

clone_size: -
j_call: TRBJ2-3
d_call: -
v_call: TRBV3-1/TRBV3-2
cdr3_nt: TGTGCCAGCAGCCATGAACAGGACCCATATACGCAGTATTTT
cdr3_aa: CASSHEQDPYTQYF

clone_size: -
j_call: TRBJ1-1
d_call: TRBD1
v_call: TRBV6-5
cdr3_nt: TGTGCCAGCAGTCGGGACAGGGCCCAGGCTTTCTTT
cdr3_aa: CASSRDRAQAFF

clone_size: -
j_call: TRBJ1-5
d_call: -
v_call: TRBV2
cdr3_nt: TGTGCCAGCACAGGGTTGAGGCCCACGAGCAATCAGCCCCAGCATTTT
cdr3_aa: CASTGLRPTSNQPQHF

clone_size: -
j_call: TRBJ2-7
d_call: TRBD2
v_call: TRBV2
cdr3_nt: TGTGCCAGCAGTTATACCGGGACTAGCGGATTATACGAGCAGTACTTC
cdr3_aa: CASSYTGTSGLYEQYF

clone_size: -
j_call: TRBJ1-1
d_call: TRBD1
v_call: TRBV29-1
cdr3_nt: TGCAGCGTTAGGACAGGGGGGAACACTGAAGCTTTCTTT
cdr3_aa: CSVRTGGNTEAFF

clone_size: -
j_call: TRBJ1-3
d_call: -
v_call: TRBV19
cdr3_nt: TGTGCCAGTAGTATACAGGGACTCTCTGGAAACACCATATATTTT
cdr3_aa: CASSIQGLSGNTIYF

clone_size: -
j_call: TRBJ2-7
d_call: -
v_call: TRBV5-6
cdr3_nt: TGTGCCAGCAGCTTAGTACGGAGCTACGAGCAGTACTTC
cdr3_aa: CASSLVRSYEQYF

clone_size: -
j_call: TRBJ1-2
d_call: -
v_call: TRBV29-1
cdr3_nt: TGCAGCGTTGATACCCGGGACATACGGACCTATGGCTACACCTTC
cdr3_aa: CSVDTRDIRTYGYTF

clone_size: -
j_call: TRBJ2-5
d_call: TRBD2
v_call: TRBV7-2
cdr3_nt: TGTGCCAGCAGCCTCCCGCGGCGGACTAGCGGGACCCGAGAGACCCAGTACTTC
cdr3_aa: CASSLPRRTSGTRETQYF

clone_size: once
j_call: TRBJ1-5
d_call: -
v_call: TRBV18
cdr3_nt: TGTGCCAGCTCGGCAGGGGAGAATCAGCCCCAGCATTTT
cdr3_aa: CASSAGENQPQHF

clone_size: -
j_call: TRBJ1-3
d_call: -
v_call: TRBV27
cdr3_nt: TGTGCCAGCAGTTCCACGGGGGGAAACACCATATATTTT
cdr3_aa: CASSSTGGNTIYF

clone_size: -
j_call: TRBJ2-5
d_call: TRBD2
v_call: TRBV9
cdr3_nt: TGTGCCAGCAGCGTACTAGCGGGGCAAGAGACCCAGTACTTC
cdr3_aa: CASSVLAGQETQYF

clone_size: once
j_call: TRBJ2-7
d_call: TRBD1
v_call: TRBV29-1
cdr3_nt: TGCAGCTACCGGGACAGGGGGTACTACGAGCAGTACTTC
cdr3_aa: CSYRDRGYYEQYF

clone_size: once
j_call: TRBJ2-3
d_call: TRBD2
v_call: TRBV28
cdr3_nt: TGTGCCAGCAGTTGGGCCCAACTAGCGGGTGGGGATACGCAGTATTTT
cdr3_aa: CASSWAQLAGGDTQYF